The T cell receptor (beta chain) described here comes from a study of blood T cell repertoires in COVID-19. Across the study: T cells, B-cell-depleted T cells, or PBMCs provided the cDNA or gDNA that served as material.

Method: immunoSEQ multiplex PCR; TCRdb's copy keeps in-frame clones and lacks some. The table shows 140,000 or so clones, with 75% to 90% occurring only once. CDR3 length equals 15 residues. CDR1 and CDR2 (germline): SGHRS, YFSETQ. The germline V and J ends were trimmed by 0 bases and 1 base, with 10 bases remaining between them. The chain joins TRBV5-1 to TRBJ1-1, with no clear D. This clonotype originated in a woman aged 55-70 years with active COVID-19. The sequencing input was peripheral blood. The DNA for the CDR3 is TGCGCCAGCAGCTTGGCCTTAGGGAGGAACACTGAAGCTTTCTTT. Its translation: CASSLALGRNTEAFF.